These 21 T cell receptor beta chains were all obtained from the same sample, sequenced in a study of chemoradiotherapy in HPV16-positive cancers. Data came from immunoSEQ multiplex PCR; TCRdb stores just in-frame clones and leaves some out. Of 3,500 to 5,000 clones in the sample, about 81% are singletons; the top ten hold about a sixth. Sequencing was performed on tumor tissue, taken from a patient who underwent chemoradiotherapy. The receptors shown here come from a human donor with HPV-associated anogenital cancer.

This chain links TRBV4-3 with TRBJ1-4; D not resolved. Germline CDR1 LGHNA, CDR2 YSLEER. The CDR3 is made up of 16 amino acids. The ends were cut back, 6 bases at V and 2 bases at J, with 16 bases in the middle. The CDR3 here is CASREGRFSTNEKLFF. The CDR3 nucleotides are TGCGCCAGCAGGGAGGGCCGGTTCTCCACTAATGAAAAACTGTTTTTT.

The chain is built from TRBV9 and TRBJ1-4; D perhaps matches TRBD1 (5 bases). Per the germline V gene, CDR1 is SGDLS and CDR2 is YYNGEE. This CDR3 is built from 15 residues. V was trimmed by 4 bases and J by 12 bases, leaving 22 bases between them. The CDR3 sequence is CASSPRSGSPRELFF. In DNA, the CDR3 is TGTGCCAGCAGCCCCCGGTCAGGGAGCCCCCGAGAACTGTTTTTT. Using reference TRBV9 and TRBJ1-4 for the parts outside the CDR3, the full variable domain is DSGVTQTPKHLITATGQRVTLRCSPRSGDLSVYWYQQSLDQGLQFLIQYYNGEERAKGNILERFSAQQFPDLHSELNLSSLELGDSALYFCASSPRSGSPRELFFGSGTQLSVL.

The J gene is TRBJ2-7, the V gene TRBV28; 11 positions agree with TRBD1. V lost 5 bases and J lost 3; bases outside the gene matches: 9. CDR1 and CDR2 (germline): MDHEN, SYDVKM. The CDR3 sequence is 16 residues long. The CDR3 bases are TGTGCCAGCAGTCCGCCGTTTGGGACAGGGGGCTACGAGCAGTACTTC. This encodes CASSPPFGTGGYEQYF.

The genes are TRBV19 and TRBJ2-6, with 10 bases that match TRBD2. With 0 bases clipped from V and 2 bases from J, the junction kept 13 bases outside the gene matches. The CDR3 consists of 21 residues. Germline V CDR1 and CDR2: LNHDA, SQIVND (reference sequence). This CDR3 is CASSIEERLAGVRAGANVLTF. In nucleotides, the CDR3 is TGTGCCAGTAGTATAGAAGAACGGCTAGCGGGAGTCAGGGCTGGGGCCAACGTCCTGACTTTC. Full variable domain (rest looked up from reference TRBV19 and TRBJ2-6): DGGITQSPKYLFRKEGQNVTLSCEQNLNHDAMYWYRQDPGQGLRLIYYSQIVNDFQKGDIAEGYSVSREKKESFPLTVTSAQKNPTAFYLCASSIEERLAGVRAGANVLTFGAGSRLTVL.

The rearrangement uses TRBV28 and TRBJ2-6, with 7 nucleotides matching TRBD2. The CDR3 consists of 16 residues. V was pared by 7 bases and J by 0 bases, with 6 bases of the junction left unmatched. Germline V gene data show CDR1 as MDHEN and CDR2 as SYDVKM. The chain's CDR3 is CASTSGGFSGANVLTF. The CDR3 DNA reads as TGTGCCAGCACGTCGGGGGGATTCTCTGGGGCCAACGTCCTGACTTTC.

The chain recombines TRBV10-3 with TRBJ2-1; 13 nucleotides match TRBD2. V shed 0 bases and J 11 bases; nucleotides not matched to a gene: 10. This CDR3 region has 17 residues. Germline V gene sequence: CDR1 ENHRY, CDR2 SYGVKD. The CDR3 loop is CAISESGTSGMALKQFF. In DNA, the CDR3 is TGTGCCATCAGTGAGTCGGGGACTAGCGGGATGGCTTTAAAGCAGTTCTTC.

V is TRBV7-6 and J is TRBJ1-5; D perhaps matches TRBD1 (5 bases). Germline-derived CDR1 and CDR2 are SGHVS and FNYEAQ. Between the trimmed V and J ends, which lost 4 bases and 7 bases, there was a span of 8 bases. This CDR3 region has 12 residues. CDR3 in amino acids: CASSSAGQPQHF. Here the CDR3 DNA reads TGTGCCAGCAGCTCCGCAGGGCAGCCCCAGCATTTT.

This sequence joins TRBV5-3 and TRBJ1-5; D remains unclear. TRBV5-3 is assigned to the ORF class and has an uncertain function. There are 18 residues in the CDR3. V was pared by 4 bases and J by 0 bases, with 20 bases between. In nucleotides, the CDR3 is TGTGCCAGAAGCCAAATTATGACGACCTACCTTAGCAATCAGCCCCAGCATTTT. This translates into CARSQIMTTYLSNQPQHF.

The chain's CDR3 is CASSNGQGPYGYTF. CDR3 bases: TGTGCCAGCAGCAACGGACAGGGCCCCTATGGCTACACCTTC. The chain is built from TRBV21-1 and TRBJ1-2; TRBD1 was called by the table and not checked on the DNA. TRBV21-1 is recorded as a pseudogene. The CDR3 runs 14 residues.

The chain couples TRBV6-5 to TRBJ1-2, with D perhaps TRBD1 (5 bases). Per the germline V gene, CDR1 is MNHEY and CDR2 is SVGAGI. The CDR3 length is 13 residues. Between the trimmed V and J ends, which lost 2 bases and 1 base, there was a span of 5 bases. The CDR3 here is CASSYDSNYGYTF. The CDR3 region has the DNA TGTGCCAGCAGTTACGACAGTAACTATGGCTACACCTTC.

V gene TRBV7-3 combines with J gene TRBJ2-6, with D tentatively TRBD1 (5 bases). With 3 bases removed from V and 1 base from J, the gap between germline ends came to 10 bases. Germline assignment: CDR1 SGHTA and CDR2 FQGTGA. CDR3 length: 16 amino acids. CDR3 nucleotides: TGTGCCAGCAGCTTCTCCCCAGGGTCTGGGGCCAACGTCCTGACTTTC. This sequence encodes CASSFSPGSGANVLTF. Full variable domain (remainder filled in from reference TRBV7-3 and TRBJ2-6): GAGVSQTPSNKVTEKGKYVELRCDPISGHTALYWYRQSLGQGPEFLIYFQGTGAADDSGLPNDRFFAVRPEGSVSTLKIQRTERGDSAVYLCASSFSPGSGANVLTFGAGSRLTVL.

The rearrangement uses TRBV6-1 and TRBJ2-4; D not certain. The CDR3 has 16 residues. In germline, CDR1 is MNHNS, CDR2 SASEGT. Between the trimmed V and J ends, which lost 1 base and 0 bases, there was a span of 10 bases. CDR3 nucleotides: TGTGCCAGCAGTGAAGGGTGGGCTTTAGCCAAAAACATTCAGTACTTC. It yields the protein CASSEGWALAKNIQYF.

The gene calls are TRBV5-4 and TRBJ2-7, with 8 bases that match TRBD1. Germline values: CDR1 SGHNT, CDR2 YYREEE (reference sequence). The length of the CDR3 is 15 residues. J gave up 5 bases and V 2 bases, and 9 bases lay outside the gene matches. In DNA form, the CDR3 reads TGTGCCAGCAGCTTCCGCGACAGGGGTGGTCACGAGCAGTACTTC. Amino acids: CASSFRDRGGHEQYF.

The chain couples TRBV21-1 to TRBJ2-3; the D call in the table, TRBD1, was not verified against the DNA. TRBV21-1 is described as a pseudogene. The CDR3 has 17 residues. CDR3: CASSKDPFSRSTDTQYF. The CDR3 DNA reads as TGTGCCAGCAGCAAAGACCCTTTTTCCAGGAGCACAGATACGCAGTATTTT.

In nucleotides, the CDR3 is TGTGCCAGCTCTCCTGGACAGGGACTTTACTATGGCTACACCTTC. Its translation: CASSPGQGLYYGYTF. J is TRBJ1-2 and V is TRBV18; 8 bases align to TRBD1. The trim removed 6 bases at V and 3 bases at J, leaving 9 bases unmatched. The CDR3 totals 15 residues. From germline, CDR1 is KGHSH and CDR2 LQKENI. Together with reference TRBV18 and TRBJ1-2, the CDR3 gives the full variable domain: NAGVMQNPRHLVRRRGQEARLRCSPMKGHSHVYWYRQLPEEGLKFMVYLQKENIIDESGMPKERFSAEFPKEGPSILRIQQVVRGDSAAYFCASSPGQGLYYGYTFGSGTRLTVV.

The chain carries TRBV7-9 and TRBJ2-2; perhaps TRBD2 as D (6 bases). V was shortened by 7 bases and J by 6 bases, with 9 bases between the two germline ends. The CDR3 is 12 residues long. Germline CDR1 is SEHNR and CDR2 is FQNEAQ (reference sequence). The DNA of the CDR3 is TGTGCCAGCACGGAGGGGCCCGGGGAGCTGTTTTTT. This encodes CASTEGPGELFF.

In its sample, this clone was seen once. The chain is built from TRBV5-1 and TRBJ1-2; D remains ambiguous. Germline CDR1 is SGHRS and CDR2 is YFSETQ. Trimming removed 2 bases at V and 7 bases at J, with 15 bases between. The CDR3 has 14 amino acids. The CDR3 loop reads CASSLRTQDGGYTF. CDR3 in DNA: TGCGCCAGCAGCTTACGGACCCAGGACGGTGGCTACACCTTC.

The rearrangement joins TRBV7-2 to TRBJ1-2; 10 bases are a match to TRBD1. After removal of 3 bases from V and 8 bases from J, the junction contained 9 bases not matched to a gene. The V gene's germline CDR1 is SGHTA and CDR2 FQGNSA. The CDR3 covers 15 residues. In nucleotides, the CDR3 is TGTGCCAGCAGCTTCCCGGGACAGGGGAAAGGCGGCTACACCTTC. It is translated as CASSFPGQGKGGYTF. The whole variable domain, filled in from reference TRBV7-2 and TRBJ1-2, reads GAGVSQSPSNKVTEKGKDVELRCDPISGHTALYWYRQSLGQGLEFLIYFQGNSAPDKSGLPSDRFSAERTGGSVSTLTIQRTQQEDSAVYLCASSFPGQGKGGYTFGSGTRLTVV.

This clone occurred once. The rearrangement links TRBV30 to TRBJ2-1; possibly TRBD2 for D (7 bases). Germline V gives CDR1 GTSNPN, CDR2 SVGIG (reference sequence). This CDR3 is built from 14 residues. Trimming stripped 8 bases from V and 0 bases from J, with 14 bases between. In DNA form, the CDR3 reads TGTGCCGGGAAGGGGGGGAACTCCTACAATGAGCAGTTCTTC. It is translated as CAGKGGNSYNEQFF.

CDR3 loop: CASSPRTTSGGYNEQFF. The DNA for the CDR3 is TGTGCCAGCAGCCCCCGGACAACTAGCGGGGGATACAATGAGCAGTTCTTC. The chain has TRBV7-2 and TRBJ2-1; 11 bases are a match to TRBD2. CDR3 size: 17 residues. Unmatched junction bases numbered 10, after V lost 5 bases and J lost 4 bases. Germline V gene data show CDR1 as SGHTA and CDR2 as FQGNSA.

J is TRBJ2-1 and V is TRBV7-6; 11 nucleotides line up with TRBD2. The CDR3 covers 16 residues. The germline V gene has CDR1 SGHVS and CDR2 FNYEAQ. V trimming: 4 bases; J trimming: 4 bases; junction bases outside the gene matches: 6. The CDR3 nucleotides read TGTGCCAGCAGCTGGATGACTAGCGGGGTGTACAATGAGCAGTTCTTC. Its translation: CASSWMTSGVYNEQFF.